Listed below are T cell receptor beta chains from one sample, sequenced in a study of T cells in Graves' hyperthyroidism and ophthalmopathy. TCRdb processed the multiplex PCR reads anew with MiXCR; each CDR3 protein has one entry. Of about 640,000 distinct CDR3 sequences listed, more than 20% are singletons. The sample consisted of blood. These receptors all come from a man aged 30-40 years with Graves' ophthalmopathy. The CDR3 runs from the conserved cysteine through the conserved F or W. The order of the fields is clone size, J gene, V gene, D gene, CDR3 DNA, CDR3 protein. D genes are given only for firm matches. Some rows have no size entry. The others give once, few or many, or a class for an expanded clone.

>many|TRBJ1-2|TRBV28|.
TGTGCCAGCACCCCCCAAGGGGGGAAATATGGCTACACCTTC
CASTPQGGKYGYTF
>few|TRBJ1-1|TRBV6-1|TRBD1
TGTGCCACCGGGGGGGGGACAGGGATGAACACTGAAGCTTTCTTT
CATGGGTGMNTEAFF
>many|TRBJ2-7|TRBV7-9|.
TGTGCCAGCAGCTCATTAGGCCCGACTAGTTCCCACGAGCAGTACTTC
CASSSLGPTSSHEQYF
>few|TRBJ2-5|TRBV20-1|TRBD2
TGCAGTGCTAGCGGACTAGAGGAAGGAGAGACCCAGTACTTC
CSASGLEEGETQYF
>.|TRBJ1-2|TRBV27|.
TGTGCCAGCTTGGGCCGGGACTATGGCTACACCTTC
CASLGRDYGYTF
>few|TRBJ1-5|TRBV5-1|TRBD1
TGCGCCAGCAGCTCGACAGGGCCTTATAGCAATCAGCCCCAGCATTTT
CASSSTGPYSNQPQHF
>few|TRBJ2-7|TRBV7-2|.
TGTGCCAGCAGCTTAACCCCAGGTCTCTCCTACGAGCAGTACTTC
CASSLTPGLSYEQYF
>many|TRBJ1-2|TRBV30|TRBD1
TGTGCCTGGAGGACAGGGGAGTATGGCTACACCTTC
CAWRTGEYGYTF
>.|TRBJ2-7|TRBV28|TRBD1
TGTGCCAGCAGTTTGGGACAGATTCCCTACGAGCAGTACTTC
CASSLGQIPYEQYF
>.|TRBJ2-7|TRBV30|TRBD1
TGTGCCTGGAGTCCACAGGGACAGGGGCCCTACGAGCAGTACTTC
CAWSPQGQGPYEQYF
>few|TRBJ1-4|TRBV3-1|.
TGTGCCAGCAGCCAAGCATTCGGAGGGGGGGGAGAAAAACTGTTTTTT
CASSQAFGGGGEKLFF
>.|TRBJ2-2|TRBV9|TRBD1
TGTGCCAGCAGCGTAGTAGGGACAGGAGAGAACACCGGGGAGCTGTTTTTT
CASSVVGTGENTGELFF
>.|TRBJ1-2|TRBV14|TRBD1
TGTGCCAGCAGCCCTCCACGGGACAGTGACTATGGCTACACCTTC
CASSPPRDSDYGYTF
>many|TRBJ2-1|TRBV11-2|TRBD2
TGTGCCAGCAGCCAGCGGGAGGTAGAGAATGAGCAGTTCTTC
CASSQREVENEQFF
>few|TRBJ2-7|TRBV28|.
TGTGCCAGCAGTTTACTCGACTCCGTCAGCTCCTACGAGCAGTACTTC
CASSLLDSVSSYEQYF
>many|TRBJ2-7|TRBV6-1|.
TGTGCCAGCAGTCCGCACATAGGCTACGAGCAGTACTTC
CASSPHIGYEQYF
>.|TRBJ2-7|TRBV28|TRBD2
TGTGCCAGCAGGCCCCCACTAGCGGGTGTCTCCTACGAGCAGTACTTC
CASRPPLAGVSYEQYF
>few|TRBJ2-3|TRBV28|TRBD1
TGTGCCAGCAGTCACCCTGGGACAGGGGCGGCAGATACGCAGTATTTT
CASSHPGTGAADTQYF
>few|TRBJ2-1|TRBV14|TRBD1
TGTGCCAGCAGCCACTCGACAGGGGGGAATGAGCAGTTCTTC
CASSHSTGGNEQFF
>few|TRBJ2-1|TRBV20-1|TRBD2
TGCAGTGCTAGAGACAGGCGCGCGGGAGGAGGGAACAATGAGCAGTTCTTC
CSARDRRAGGGNNEQFF
>many|TRBJ2-1|TRBV20-1|TRBD2
TGCAGTGCTAGACCCTTCGGGGGACTAGCGAATGAGCAGTTCTTC
CSARPFGGLANEQFF
>few|TRBJ2-2|TRBV5-8|.
TGTGCCAGCAGCCAAGTAGGAGGGAAGTCCGGGGAGCTGTTTTTT
CASSQVGGKSGELFF
>many|TRBJ2-1|TRBV2|.
TGTGCCAGCGATCGGGGGCGGAAAAATGAGCAGTTCTTC
CASDRGRKNEQFF
>few|TRBJ1-4|TRBV12-3/TRBV12-4|.
TGTGCCAGCAGTTTAACGGAAGAAAAACTGTTTTTT
CASSLTEEKLFF
>.|TRBJ2-5|TRBV2|.
TGTGCCAGCAGAGGATTGGACAGTACCCAAGAGACCCAGTACTTC
CASRGLDSTQETQYF
>many|TRBJ2-1|TRBV28|.
TGTGCCAGCAGCTTGGACTACGATGAGCAGTTCTTC
CASSLDYDEQFF
>.|TRBJ1-1|TRBV3-1|.
TGTGCCAGCAGCCAAGGAGTCCGCACTGAAGCTTTCTTT
CASSQGVRTEAFF
>.|TRBJ2-7|TRBV27|.
TGTGCCAGCAGCAAAAACCCAAGCCCCTACGAGCAGTACTTC
CASSKNPSPYEQYF
>few|TRBJ2-2|TRBV12-3/TRBV12-4|TRBD2
TGTGCCAGCAGTTTTCGGGTCGGAGCTAGCGGACCAAACACCGGGGAGCTGTTTTTT
CASSFRVGASGPNTGELFF
>few|TRBJ2-5|TRBV4-1|TRBD2
TGCGCCAGCAGCCAACTAGCGGGAGTAGAGACCCAGTACTTC
CASSQLAGVETQYF
>.|TRBJ2-1|TRBV7-3|TRBD2
TGTGCCAGCAGCCCGGGACTAGCTACCTACAATGAGCAGTTCTTC
CASSPGLATYNEQFF
>many|TRBJ1-6|TRBV2|.
TGTGCCAGCAGTGAGGGCATCTCCCTCCACTTT
CASSEGISLHF
>.|TRBJ1-3|TRBV20-1|TRBD1
TGCAGTGCTAAGGGGACAGGGCGTGGAAACACCATATATTTT
CSAKGTGRGNTIYF